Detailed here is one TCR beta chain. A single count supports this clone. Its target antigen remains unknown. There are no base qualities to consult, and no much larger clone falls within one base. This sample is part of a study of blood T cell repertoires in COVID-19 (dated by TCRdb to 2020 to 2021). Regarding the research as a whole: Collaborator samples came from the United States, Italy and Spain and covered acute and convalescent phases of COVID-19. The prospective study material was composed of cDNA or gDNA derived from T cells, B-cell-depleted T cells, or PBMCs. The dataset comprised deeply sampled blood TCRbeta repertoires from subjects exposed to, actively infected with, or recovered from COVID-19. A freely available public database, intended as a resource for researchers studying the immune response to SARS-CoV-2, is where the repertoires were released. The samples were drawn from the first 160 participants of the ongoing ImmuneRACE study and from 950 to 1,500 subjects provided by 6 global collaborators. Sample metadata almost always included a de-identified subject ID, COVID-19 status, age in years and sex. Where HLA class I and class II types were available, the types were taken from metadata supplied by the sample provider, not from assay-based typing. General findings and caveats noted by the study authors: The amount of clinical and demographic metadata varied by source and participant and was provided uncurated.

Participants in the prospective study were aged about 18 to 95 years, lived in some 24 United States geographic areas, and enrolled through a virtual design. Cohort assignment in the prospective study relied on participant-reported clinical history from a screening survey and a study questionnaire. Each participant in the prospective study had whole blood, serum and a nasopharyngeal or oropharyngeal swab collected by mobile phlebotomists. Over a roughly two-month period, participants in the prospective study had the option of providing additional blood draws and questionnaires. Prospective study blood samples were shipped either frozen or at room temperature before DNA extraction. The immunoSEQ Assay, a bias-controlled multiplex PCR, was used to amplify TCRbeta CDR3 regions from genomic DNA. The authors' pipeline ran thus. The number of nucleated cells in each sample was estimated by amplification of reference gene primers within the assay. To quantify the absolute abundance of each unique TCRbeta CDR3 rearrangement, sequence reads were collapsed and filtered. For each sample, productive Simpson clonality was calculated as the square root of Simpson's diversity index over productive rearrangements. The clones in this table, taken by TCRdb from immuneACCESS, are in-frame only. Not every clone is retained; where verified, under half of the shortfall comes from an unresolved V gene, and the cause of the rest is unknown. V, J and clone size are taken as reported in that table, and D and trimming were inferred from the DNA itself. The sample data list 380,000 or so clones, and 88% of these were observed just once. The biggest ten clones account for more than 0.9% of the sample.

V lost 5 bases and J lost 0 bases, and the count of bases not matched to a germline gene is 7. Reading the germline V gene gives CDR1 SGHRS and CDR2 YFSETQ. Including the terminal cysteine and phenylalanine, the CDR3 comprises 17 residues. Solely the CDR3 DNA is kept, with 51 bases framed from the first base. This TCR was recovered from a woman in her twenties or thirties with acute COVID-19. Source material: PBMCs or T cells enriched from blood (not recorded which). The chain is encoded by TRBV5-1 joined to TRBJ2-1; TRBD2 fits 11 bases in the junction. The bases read TGCGCCAGCAGGCCTAGCGGGGGGCCTGTCTCCTACAATGAGCAGTTCTTC. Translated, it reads CASRPSGGPVSYNEQFF. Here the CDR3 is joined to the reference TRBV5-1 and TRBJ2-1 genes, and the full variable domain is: KAGVTQTPRYLIKTRGQQVTLSCSPISGHRSVSWYQQTPGQGLQFLFEYFSETQRNKGNFPGRFSGRQFSNSRSEMNVSTLELGDSALYLCASRPSGGPVSYNEQFFGPGTRLTVL.